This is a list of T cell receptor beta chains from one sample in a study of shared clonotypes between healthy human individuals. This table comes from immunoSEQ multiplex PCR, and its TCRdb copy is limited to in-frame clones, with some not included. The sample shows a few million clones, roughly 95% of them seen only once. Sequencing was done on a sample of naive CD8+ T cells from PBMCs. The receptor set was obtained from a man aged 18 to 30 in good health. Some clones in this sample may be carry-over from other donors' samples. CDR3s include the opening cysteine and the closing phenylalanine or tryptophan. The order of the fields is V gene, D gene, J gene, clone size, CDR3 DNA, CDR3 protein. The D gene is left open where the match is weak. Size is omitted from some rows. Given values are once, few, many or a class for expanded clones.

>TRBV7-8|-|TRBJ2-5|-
TGTGCCAGCAGCCCCCGTGGGGCTCATCAAGAGACCCAGTACTTC
CASSPRGAHQETQYF
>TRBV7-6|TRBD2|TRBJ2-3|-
TGTGCCAGCAGCTCAAGGGGACTAGAAGAAGATACGCAGTATTTT
CASSSRGLEEDTQYF
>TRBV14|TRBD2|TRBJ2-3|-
TGTGCCAGCAGACGGCTAGCGGGAGGGAGCACAGATACGCAGTATTTT
CASRRLAGGSTDTQYF
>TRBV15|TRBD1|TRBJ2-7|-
TGTGCCACCAGCCGCACAGGGGGGGAGCAGTACTTC
CATSRTGGEQYF
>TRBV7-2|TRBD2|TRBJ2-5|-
TGTGCCAGCAGCGTCGTGGTAGCGGGAGTGGGAGAGACCCAGTACTTC
CASSVVVAGVGETQYF
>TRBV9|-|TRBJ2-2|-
TGTGCCAGCAGCGTAGCTTCGCAGCGACGAAACACCGGGGAGCTGTTTTTT
CASSVASQRRNTGELFF
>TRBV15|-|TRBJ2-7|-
TGTGCCACCAGCAGAGAAGGGGGACAAACCTACGAGCAGTACTTC
CATSREGGQTYEQYF
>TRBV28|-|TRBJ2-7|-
TGTGCCAGCAGTTCATTAAGGGACGAGCAGTACTTC
CASSSLRDEQYF
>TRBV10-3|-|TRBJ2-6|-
TGTGCCATCAGTGTATGGACAAATCCCTCTGGGGCCAACGTCCTGACTTTC
CAISVWTNPSGANVLTF
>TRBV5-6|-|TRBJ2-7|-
TGTGCCAGCAGCTTGGGGGGAAGGAGGGAGCAGTACTTC
CASSLGGRREQYF
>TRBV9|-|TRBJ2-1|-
TGTGCCAGCAGCGTAGAGGGGAGGAGTGTTAGCAATGAGCAGTTCTTC
CASSVEGRSVSNEQFF
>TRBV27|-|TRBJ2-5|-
TGTGCCAGCGCCTCACCTCCGGGGTCGGAGACCCAGTACTTC
CASASPPGSETQYF
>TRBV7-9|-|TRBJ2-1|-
TGTGCCAGCAGCTACGGGTTCTACAATGAGCAGTTCTTC
CASSYGFYNEQFF
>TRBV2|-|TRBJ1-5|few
TGTGCCAGCAGTGAAGACGGGGGAAGCAATCAGCCCCAGCATTTT
CASSEDGGSNQPQHF
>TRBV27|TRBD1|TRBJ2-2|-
TGTGCCAGCAGTTCAAGACAGGGTAATTCCGGGGAGCTGTTTTTT
CASSSRQGNSGELFF
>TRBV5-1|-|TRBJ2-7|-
TGCGCCAGCAGCTACGAGCCCGGGTCCTTCTACGAGCAGTACTTC
CASSYEPGSFYEQYF
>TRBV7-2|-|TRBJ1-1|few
TGTGCCAGCAGCTTCGGGGTTGGCACTGAAGCTTTCTTT
CASSFGVGTEAFF
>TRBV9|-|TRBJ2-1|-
TGTGCCAGCAGCGTAGCAGATAAGCGCAGCTCCTACAATGAGCAGTTCTTC
CASSVADKRSSYNEQFF
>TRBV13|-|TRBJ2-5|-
TGTGCCAGCAGCCCCCGTCGTAGCCAAGAGACCCAGTACTTC
CASSPRRSQETQYF
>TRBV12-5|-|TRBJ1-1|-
TGTGCTAGTGGTTCGACGACAAGGGACCCTTTCTTT
CASGSTTRDPFF
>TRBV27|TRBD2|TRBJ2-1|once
TGTGCCAGCAGTTCGACTAGCGCCTCCTACAATGAGCAGTTCTTC
CASSSTSASYNEQFF
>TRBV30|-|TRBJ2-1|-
TGTGCCTGGAATGGCGGGACCTCCTACAATGAGCAGTTCTTC
CAWNGGTSYNEQFF
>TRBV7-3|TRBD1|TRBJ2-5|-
TGTGCCAGCAGCAATGCCCAGACAGGGGGGACGGAGACCCAGTACTTC
CASSNAQTGGTETQYF
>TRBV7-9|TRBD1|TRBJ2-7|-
TGTGCCAGCAGCCAGTTAACGACAGGGGCCTACGAGCAGTACTTC
CASSQLTTGAYEQYF
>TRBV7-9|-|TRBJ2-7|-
TGTGCCAGCATAGAAATCCAGGGTGGCGAGCAGTACTTC
CASIEIQGGEQYF
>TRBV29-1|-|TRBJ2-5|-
TGCAGCGTTGTTTGTGACGGGGGCCAAGAGACCCAGTACTTC
CSVVCDGGQETQYF
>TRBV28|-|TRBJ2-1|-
TGTGCCAGCAGTTCGGACGGGACCTACAATGAGCAGTTCTTC
CASSSDGTYNEQFF
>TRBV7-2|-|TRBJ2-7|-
TGTGCCATCTACGGGACTTCTAACTACGAGCAGTACTTC
CAIYGTSNYEQYF
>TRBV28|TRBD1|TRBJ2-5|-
TGTGCCAGCAGTTTGGGACAGGGAGGAGAGACCCAGTACTTC
CASSLGQGGETQYF
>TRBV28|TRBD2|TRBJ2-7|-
TGTGCCAGCAGTTTATTGTCAGGGCTAGCGGGAGGGACCTACGAGCAGTACTTC
CASSLLSGLAGGTYEQYF
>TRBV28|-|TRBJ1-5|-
TGTGCCAGCAGTTTAAGGGTATACAATCAGCCCCAGCATTTT
CASSLRVYNQPQHF
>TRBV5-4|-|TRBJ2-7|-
TGTGCCAGCAGCTTGCCGGGACCAGACTCCTACGAGCAGTACTTC
CASSLPGPDSYEQYF
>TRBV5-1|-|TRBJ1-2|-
TGCGCCAGCAGCTTGCGACTCCCCGACCCTTATGGCTACACCTTC
CASSLRLPDPYGYTF
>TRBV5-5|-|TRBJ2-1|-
TGTGCCAGCAGCCCGGCCCTGGGGGCAGTGGCCAATGAGCAGTTCTTC
CASSPALGAVANEQFF
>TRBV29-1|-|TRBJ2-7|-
TGCAGCGTTAGGGGGGTGGTGGGGAATGAGCAGTACTTC
CSVRGVVGNEQYF
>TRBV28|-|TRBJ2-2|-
TGTGCCAGCAGTTTAGGGGCCGTCGCGGGGGAGCTGTTTTTT
CASSLGAVAGELFF
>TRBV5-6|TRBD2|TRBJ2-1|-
TGTGCCAGCAGCTTCTCCCTAGCGGCACCACGCCAGTTCTTC
CASSFSLAAPRQFF
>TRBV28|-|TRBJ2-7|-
TGTGCCAGCAGTACCCTCTCCTCGGGACAATACCACGAGCAGTACTTC
CASSTLSSGQYHEQYF
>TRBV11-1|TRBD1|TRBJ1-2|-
TGTGCCAGCAGCTTACGCGGGACAGACGCCAACTATGGCTACACCTTC
CASSLRGTDANYGYTF
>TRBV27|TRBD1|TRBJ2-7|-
TGTGCCAGCCGAATGCAGGTTGAGGGGGCTGCCGAGCAGTACTTC
CASRMQVEGAAEQYF
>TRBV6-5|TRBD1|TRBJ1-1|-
TGTGCCAGCAGTATAGGGACAGGGAGGAACACTGAAGCTTTCTTT
CASSIGTGRNTEAFF
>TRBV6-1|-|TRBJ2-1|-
TGTGCCAGCAGTCTCCGGCTCTTTGGGGGTGAGCAGTTCTTC
CASSLRLFGGEQFF
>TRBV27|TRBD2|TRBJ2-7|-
TGTGCCAGCAGGTGGGCTAGCGGGACCCACGAGCAGTACTTC
CASRWASGTHEQYF
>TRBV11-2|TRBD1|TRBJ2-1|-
TGTGCCAGCCGCCAGGACAGGGGTCCGATTTGGGTACAGTTCTTC
CASRQDRGPIWVQFF
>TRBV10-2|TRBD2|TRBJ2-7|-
TGCGCCAGCAGTGGACTAGCGGGAGCTTACGAGCAGTACTTC
CASSGLAGAYEQYF
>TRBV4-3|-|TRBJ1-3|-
TGCGCCAGCAGCCAAGATGGGGAGGACACCATATATTTT
CASSQDGEDTIYF
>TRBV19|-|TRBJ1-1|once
TGTGCCAGTAGTATAAGGCTTAAGGACACTGAAGCTTTCTTT
CASSIRLKDTEAFF
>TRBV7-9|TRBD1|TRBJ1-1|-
TGTGCCAGCAGCCCGACGACAGGGACCTGGGGAGCTTTCTTT
CASSPTTGTWGAFF
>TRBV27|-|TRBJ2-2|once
TGTGCCAGCAGTTTTCACGAGGGGGGGTTGTTTTTT
CASSFHEGGLFF
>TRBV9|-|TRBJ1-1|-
TGTGCCAGCAGCGTCAGGGACGGTGGGACTGAAGCTTTCTTT
CASSVRDGGTEAFF
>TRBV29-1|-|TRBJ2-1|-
TGCAGCGTTGACCAGAACCTTGGGGACAATGAGCAGTTCTTC
CSVDQNLGDNEQFF
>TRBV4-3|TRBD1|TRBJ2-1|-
TGCGCCAGCAGCCAAGACACAGGGGTGACTGAGCAGTTCTTC
CASSQDTGVTEQFF
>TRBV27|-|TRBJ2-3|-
TGTGCCAGCAGCTTAACAGGGTCCACAGATACGCAGTATTTT
CASSLTGSTDTQYF